This T cell receptor beta chain was sequenced for a study of cytomegalovirus exposure and HLA in healthy donors. A remark on this clone: Antigen unknown.

Study-wide results and caveats: It is likely that the observed cluster of highly shared sequence variants was a sequencing artifact. Roughly 170 TCR beta chains were listed as cytomegalovirus-associated. As a later analysis showed, several of the most significant clusters appeared to be linked to common viral pathogens.

The PCR was carried out with 60 Vbeta primers and 13 Jbeta primers. The table came from immunoSEQ multiplex PCR; TCRdb's copy has only in-frame clones and leaves some out. The sample includes some 150,000 clones, roughly 70% of them seen just once. J lost 2 bases, V lost 4 bases, and 3 bases had no gene match. CDR1 and CDR2 from the germline V gene are SNHLY and FYNNEI. This CDR3 region has 15 residues. Specimen: PBMCs. This chain joins TRBV2 and TRBJ2-1; the match to TRBD1 covers 9 bases. This clonotype originated in a woman in her sixties or seventies in good health and CMV-seropositive. DNA for the CDR3: TGTGCCAGCAGTGTAGACAGGGGGGCCTACAATGAGCAGTTCTTC. Protein product: CASSVDRGAYNEQFF.